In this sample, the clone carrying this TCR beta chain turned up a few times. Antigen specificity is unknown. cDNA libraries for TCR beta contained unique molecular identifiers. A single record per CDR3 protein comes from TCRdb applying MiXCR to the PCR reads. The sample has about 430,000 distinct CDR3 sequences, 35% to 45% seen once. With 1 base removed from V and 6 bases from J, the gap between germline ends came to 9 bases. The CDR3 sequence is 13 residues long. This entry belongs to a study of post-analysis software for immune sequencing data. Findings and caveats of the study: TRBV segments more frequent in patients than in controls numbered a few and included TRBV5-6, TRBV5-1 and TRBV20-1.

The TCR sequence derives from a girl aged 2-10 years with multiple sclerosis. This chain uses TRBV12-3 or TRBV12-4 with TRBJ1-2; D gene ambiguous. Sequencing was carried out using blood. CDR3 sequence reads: CASSLVQTHGYTF. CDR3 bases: TGTGCCAGCAGTTTAGTACAAACTCATGGCTACACCTTC.